A single sample gave rise to the 32 T cell receptor beta chains below, sequenced in a study of vaccination and CD4 T cells after COVID-19. Treatment here: approximately 9-day PBMC culture with coronavirus spike peptide pools or control peptides (ViraFEST assay). Their target antigens are unknown. An Oncomine TCR Beta short-read assay was used to sequence the DNA from cultured CD4+ T cells. Via MiXCR, TCRdb re-called the PCR reads, giving one row per CDR3 protein. The table has roughly 16,000 distinct CDR3 sequences, about 40% seen once. The sample taken for sequencing was CD4+ T cells from blood, cultured in vitro. The receptors originated from a human donor who had recovered from COVID-19.

This chain connects TRBV11-2 to TRBJ2-5; 13 bases fit TRBD2. V lost 5 bases to trimming and J lost 6 bases; unmatched junction nucleotides: 6. The CDR3 sequence is 15 residues long. Germline V gives CDR1 SGHAT, CDR2 FQNNGV. CDR3 amino acids: CASSRGLAGDKTQYF. The CDR3 region has the DNA TGTGCCAGCAGCCGCGGACTAGCGGGAGACAAGACCCAGTACTTC.

This clonotype has only a few counts. The chain carries TRBV20-1 and TRBJ2-1; 8 positions match TRBD2. The CDR3 is 14 residues long. CDR1 is DFQATT and CDR2 is SNEGSKA in the germline V gene (reference sequence). With 3 bases clipped from V and 2 bases from J, the junction kept 3 bases outside the gene matches. As DNA, the CDR3 is TGCAGTGCTAGGGCGGGAGGTACCTACAATGAGCAGTTCTTC. It translates to CSARAGGTYNEQFF.

V usage is TRBV24-1 and J usage is TRBJ1-1; D not certain. The V gene's germline CDR1 is KGHDR and CDR2 SFDVKD. The ends were cut back, 4 bases at V and 1 base at J, with 12 bases in the middle. This CDR3 is 15 amino acids long. The CDR3 loop is CATSDPGKGNTEAFF. CDR3 sequence (DNA): TGTGCCACCAGTGACCCGGGGAAGGGGAACACTGAAGCTTTCTTT.

This sequence joins TRBV5-4 and TRBJ2-3; 9 nucleotides match TRBD1. This CDR3 is built from 16 residues. Germline V gene data show CDR1 as SGHNT and CDR2 as YYREEE (reference sequence). The ends lost 3 bases at V and 1 base at J; junction bases unmatched: 6. The chain's CDR3 is CASSSQQGAGTDTQYF. The DNA for the CDR3 is TGTGCCAGCAGCTCCCAACAGGGGGCGGGCACAGATACGCAGTATTTT.

The gene calls are TRBV19 and TRBJ1-5, with TRBD1 as a possible D gene (6 bases). This CDR3 is built from 18 residues. The germline V gene has CDR1 LNHDA and CDR2 SQIVND (reference sequence). V was shortened by 0 bases and J by 4 bases, with 19 bases between the two germline ends. CDR3 in DNA: TGTGCCAGTAGTATAGATCAGGGTTGGCAGGGGCTTAATCAGCCCCAGCATTTT. Its protein product is CASSIDQGWQGLNQPQHF.

This chain connects TRBV7-9 to TRBJ2-7; no reliable D call. Germline-derived CDR1 and CDR2 are SEHNR and FQNEAQ (reference sequence). The CDR3 totals 15 residues. V was cut by 7 bases and J by 6 bases, with 22 bases left in between. The CDR3 coding sequence is TGTGCCAGCACCTCCCGTGCGAGCTCGAACATCGAGCAGTACTTC. Its translation is CASTSRASSNIEQYF.

This clonotype has a single count. The V call is TRBV7-2, the J call TRBJ2-3; 8 bases map to TRBD2. This CDR3 is 15 amino acids long. The germline gives CDR1 SGHTA, CDR2 FQGNSA. Trimming removed 4 bases from V and 4 bases from J; junction bases left unmatched: 7. The CDR3 bases are TGTGCCAGCAGCTGGACGGGGGGGCAATCAGATACGCAGTATTTT. Amino acid sequence: CASSWTGGQSDTQYF.

The chain has TRBV7-9 and TRBJ1-1; D uncertain. Germline CDR1 is SEHNR and CDR2 is FQNEAQ (reference sequence). V was pared by 5 bases and J by 1 base, with 11 bases between. This CDR3 is built from 14 residues. CDR3 protein: CASSRAGRNTEAFF. The CDR3 region has the DNA TGTGCCAGCAGCCGAGCGGGGAGGAACACTGAAGCTTTCTTT.

The chain links TRBV15 to TRBJ2-3; TRBD2 agrees at 14 bases. Losses at the gene ends were 5 bases for V and 10 bases for J; bases not matched to a gene: 11. There are 16 residues in the CDR3. In germline, CDR1 is LNHNV, CDR2 YYDKDF (reference sequence). The CDR3 loop reads CATSPTRGLAGGAQYF. In nucleotides, the CDR3 is TGTGCCACCAGCCCCACTAGAGGACTAGCGGGGGGTGCGCAGTATTTT.

The V gene is TRBV20-1, the J gene TRBJ2-7; a weak D match, TRBD2 (5 bases). This CDR3 comprises 12 residues. CDR1 and CDR2 from the germline V gene are DFQATT and SNEGSKA (reference sequence). V shed 7 bases and J shed 5 bases, with 15 bases lying between them. Here the CDR3 DNA reads TGCAGTGGATATGGCTGGGAGAACGAGCAGTACTTC. It translates to CSGYGWENEQYF.

The genes are TRBV10-2 and TRBJ2-7; a possible D gene is TRBD2 (5 bases). The CDR3 covers 14 residues. Trimming removed 6 bases at V and 0 bases at J, with 12 bases between. The V gene's germline CDR1 is WSHSY and CDR2 SAAADI. CDR3 nucleotides: TGCGCCAGCAGAGCCGGGCTAGCCTCCTACGAGCAGTACTTC. This codes for CASRAGLASYEQYF.

The V call is TRBV10-3, the J call TRBJ2-7; 9 positions agree with TRBD2. The CDR3 runs 15 residues. The V gene end was trimmed by 7 bases and the J gene end by 4 bases; junction bases not matched to a gene: 11. Germline V CDR1 and CDR2: ENHRY, SYGVKD. The DNA of the CDR3 is TGTGCCATCAAACGAAATAGCGGGAGAGAGTACGAGCAGTACTTC. Its protein is CAIKRNSGREYEQYF.

This clonotype was observed a few times. V and J are TRBV7-2 and TRBJ1-1; D is possibly TRBD1 (6 bases). Trimming stripped 4 bases from V and 2 bases from J, with 11 bases between. Germline loops: CDR1 SGHTA, CDR2 FQGNSA. The CDR3 consists of 14 residues. CDR3 amino acids: CASSYRGGNTEAFF. The CDR3, as DNA: TGTGCCAGCAGCTACCGAGGGGGAAACACTGAAGCTTTCTTT.

V usage is TRBV7-2 and J usage is TRBJ1-1, with D unresolved. The V gene's germline CDR1 is SGHTA and CDR2 FQGNSA. V was shortened by 0 bases and J by 1 base, with 9 bases between the two germline ends. CDR3 length equals 15 residues. CDR3 nucleotide sequence: TGTGCCAGCAGCTTAGCTCCCCGGTCGAACACTGAAGCTTTCTTT. Encoded protein: CASSLAPRSNTEAFF.

This clonotype was detected only a few times. The chain couples TRBV10-3 to TRBJ2-2; the D gene is possibly TRBD2 (6 bases). CDR1 is ENHRY and CDR2 is SYGVKD in the germline V gene. V dropped 3 bases and J dropped 4 bases, with 12 bases sitting between them. CDR3 size: 15 residues. The CDR3 is CAISEQQEGTGELFF. CDR3 bases: TGTGCCATCAGTGAACAGCAGGAGGGCACCGGGGAGCTGTTTTTT.

This clonotype showed up just a few times. Here the CDR3 DNA reads TGTGCCAGTAGTCCGGGACAGAGAAATTCACCCCTCCACTTT. Protein: CASSPGQRNSPLHF. This chain links TRBV19 with TRBJ1-6, with 7 nucleotides matching TRBD1. Germline CDR1 reads LNHDA; CDR2 reads SQIVND (reference sequence). This CDR3 comprises 14 residues. Trimming at V came to 5 bases and at J to 7 bases, leaving 5 bases not matched to a gene. Full variable domain (rest looked up from reference TRBV19 and TRBJ1-6): DGGITQSPKYLFRKEGQNVTLSCEQNLNHDAMYWYRQDPGQGLRLIYYSQIVNDFQKGDIAEGYSVSREKKESFPLTVTSAQKNPTAFYLCASSPGQRNSPLHFGNGTRLTVT.

The chain has TRBV10-3 and TRBJ2-1, with TRBD2 matching 11 bases. V was clipped by 0 bases and J by 4 bases; unmatched bases: 8. The length of the CDR3 is 18 residues. Per the germline V gene, CDR1 is ENHRY and CDR2 is SYGVKD. In nucleotides, the CDR3 is TGTGCCATCAGTGAGTCGAGTCTAGCGGGGGGCGCATACAATGAGCAGTTCTTC. This translates into CAISESSLAGGAYNEQFF.

This chain links TRBV6-4 with TRBJ2-2, with D possibly TRBD1 on 6 matching bases. Per the germline V gene, CDR1 is MRHNA and CDR2 is SNTAGT. V was clipped by 4 bases and J by 0 bases, with 12 bases between them. This CDR3 comprises 16 residues. The DNA for the CDR3 is TGTGCCAGCAGTGTAGAGGGGGATCCGAACACCGGGGAGCTGTTTTTT. Encoded protein: CASSVEGDPNTGELFF.

This clonotype was seen more than once but under ten times. The chain combines TRBV6-2 or TRBV6-3 with TRBJ1-5; possibly TRBD1 for D (5 bases). This CDR3 region has 14 residues. Per germline, CDR1 MNHEY and CDR2 SVGEGT. The V end lost 7 bases, the J end lost 6 bases, and 16 bases lay between the germline ends. CDR3 coding DNA: TGTGCCAGCACTGAGGTCAGGGAAGTTCAGCCCCAGCATTTT. Protein product: CASTEVREVQPQHF.

This chain joins TRBV6-1 and TRBJ1-1, with a tentative D call TRBD1 (6 bases). Trimming stripped 5 bases from V and 3 bases from J, with 13 bases between. In germline, CDR1 is MNHNS, CDR2 SASEGT. This CDR3 has 14 residues. The CDR3 is CASSLQGMDTEAFF. DNA for the CDR3: TGTGCCAGCAGTCTACAGGGTATGGACACTGAAGCTTTCTTT.

The chain uses TRBV30 and TRBJ2-2; 12 positions match TRBD2. There are 16 residues in the CDR3. Germline V gives CDR1 GTSNPN, CDR2 SVGIG (reference sequence). Trimming at V came to 1 base and at J to 5 bases, leaving 5 bases not matched to a gene. The CDR3 DNA reads TGTGCCTGGAGTGATCGACTAGCGGGAGATACCGGGGAGCTGTTTTTT. Protein sequence: CAWSDRLAGDTGELFF.

This sequence joins TRBV6-4 and TRBJ2-3; the match to TRBD2 covers 7 bases. The CDR3 runs to 13 residues. Trimming removed 8 bases from V and 2 bases from J; junction bases left unmatched: 4. Germline V gives CDR1 MRHNA, CDR2 SNTAGT. The CDR3 loop reads CASASGNTDTQYF. CDR3 DNA sequence: TGTGCCAGCGCTAGCGGCAACACAGATACGCAGTATTTT.

V usage is TRBV20-1 and J usage is TRBJ1-6; D is uncertain. Germline V CDR1 and CDR2: DFQATT, SNEGSKA (reference sequence). V lost 3 bases, J lost 0 bases, and 12 bases lay in between. The CDR3 extends over 16 amino acids. CDR3 protein: CSARGSGSSYNSPLHF. CDR3 coding DNA: TGCAGTGCTAGGGGTTCCGGCAGCTCCTATAATTCACCCCTCCACTTT.

The rearrangement links TRBV11-2 to TRBJ1-1, with D unclear. The CDR3 is made up of 15 amino acids. The germline V gene encodes CDR1 SGHAT and CDR2 FQNNGV. With 1 base removed from V and 0 bases from J, the gap between germline ends came to 9 bases. In DNA form, the CDR3 reads TGTGCCAGCAGCTTAGGGTGGAGGCTGAACACTGAAGCTTTCTTT. It encodes CASSLGWRLNTEAFF.

This clonotype was seen only once. The chain uses TRBV5-1 and TRBJ2-5, with D perhaps assigned TRBD1 or TRBD2 (5 bases each). From germline, CDR1 is SGHRS and CDR2 YFSETQ. The ends were cut back, 3 bases at V and 2 bases at J, with 11 bases in the middle. The CDR3 sequence is 14 residues long. In DNA, the CDR3 is TGCGCCAGCAGCTCGGGGACGGCACAAGAGACCCAGTACTTC. Amino acid sequence: CASSSGTAQETQYF.

This clonotype was detected only a few times. The V and J genes are TRBV28 and TRBJ1-4, with D possibly matching TRBD1 (5 bases). With 10 bases removed from V and 7 bases from J, the gap between germline ends came to 16 bases. Germline CDR1 reads MDHEN; CDR2 reads SYDVKM. The CDR3 sequence is 13 residues long. CDR3 nucleotides: TGTGCCACAGGGCCTCTTTTTGGTGAAAAACTGTTTTTT. Amino acid sequence: CATGPLFGEKLFF.

This sequence joins TRBV6-1 and TRBJ1-2; D is undetermined. V was cut by 3 bases and J by 4 bases, with 15 bases left in between. The CDR3 runs to 15 residues. Germline assignment: CDR1 MNHNS and CDR2 SASEGT. The DNA for the CDR3 is TGTGCCAGCAGTGAGACCGGGCTAAGTGGCTATGGCTACACCTTC. This translates into CASSETGLSGYGYTF.

This sequence joins TRBV5-1 and TRBJ2-3, with no clear D. This CDR3 is built from 15 residues. The germline CDR1 and CDR2 sequences are SGHRS and YFSETQ. Trimming took off 0 bases at V and 0 bases at J, with 8 bases between the two ends. CDR3 amino acids: CASSLDRASTDTQYF. The CDR3 nucleotides are TGCGCCAGCAGCTTGGATCGGGCCAGCACAGATACGCAGTATTTT.

A few counts support this clonotype. This chain links TRBV15 with TRBJ1-2; the D gene is possibly TRBD1 (5 bases). The CDR3 spans 18 residues. CDR1 is LNHNV, CDR2 YYDKDF, per germline (reference sequence). V lost 3 bases to trimming and J lost 2 bases, with 22 bases between them. This CDR3 is CATSRSATQGSGNYGYTF. The DNA for the CDR3 is TGTGCCACCAGCAGGTCTGCGACCCAGGGTAGTGGGAACTATGGCTACACCTTC.

This clonotype was recorded once. V is TRBV7-3 and J is TRBJ2-1, with 7 bases matching TRBD2. The ends lost 0 bases at V and 3 bases at J; junction bases unmatched: 2. The CDR3 has 15 amino acids. Germline CDR1 reads SGHTA; CDR2 reads FQGTGA. The CDR3 protein is CASSLTTSDYNEQFF. In nucleotides, the CDR3 is TGTGCCAGCAGCTTAACCACTAGCGACTACAATGAGCAGTTCTTC.

The chain is built from TRBV2 and TRBJ2-2; 8 nucleotides agree with TRBD1. J was trimmed by 1 base and V by 6 bases; bases with no gene match: 4. CDR3 size: 15 residues. Germline-derived CDR1 and CDR2 are SNHLY and FYNNEI. The CDR3 DNA is TGTGCCAGCAGACCGGGACAGGTGAACACCGGGGAGCTGTTTTTT. This codes for CASRPGQVNTGELFF.

The rearrangement links TRBV3-1 to TRBJ2-1, with 11 bases that match TRBD2. Trimming at V came to 4 bases and at J to 10 bases, leaving 6 bases not matched to a gene. This CDR3 spans 14 amino acids. Germline CDR1 reads LGHDT; CDR2 reads YNNKEL (reference sequence). This chain's CDR3 is CASSPRLAGREQFF. The CDR3 bases are TGTGCCAGCAGCCCCCGACTAGCGGGAAGAGAGCAGTTCTTC.